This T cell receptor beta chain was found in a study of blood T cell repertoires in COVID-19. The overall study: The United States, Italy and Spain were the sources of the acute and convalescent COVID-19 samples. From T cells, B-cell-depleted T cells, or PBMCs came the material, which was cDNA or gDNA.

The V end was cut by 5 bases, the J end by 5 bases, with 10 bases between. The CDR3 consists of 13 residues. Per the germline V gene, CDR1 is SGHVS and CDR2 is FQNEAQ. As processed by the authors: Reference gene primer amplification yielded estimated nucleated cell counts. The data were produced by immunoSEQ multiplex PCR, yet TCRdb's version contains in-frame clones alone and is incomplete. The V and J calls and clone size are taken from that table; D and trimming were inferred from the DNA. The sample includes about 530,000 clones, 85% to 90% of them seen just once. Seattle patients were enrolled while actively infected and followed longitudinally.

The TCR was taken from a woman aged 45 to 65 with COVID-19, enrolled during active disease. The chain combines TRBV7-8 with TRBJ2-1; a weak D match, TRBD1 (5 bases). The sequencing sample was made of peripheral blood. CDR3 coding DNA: TGTGCCAGCAGCCTTCAGGGCGACAATGAGCAGTTCTTC. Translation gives CASSLQGDNEQFF.